This T cell receptor (beta chain) was captured by sequencing in a study of shared clonotypes between healthy human individuals. The data were produced by immunoSEQ multiplex PCR, yet TCRdb's version contains in-frame clones alone and is incomplete. The data show hundreds of thousands of clones, with almost 97% seen just once and approximately 0.06% held by the top ten. Trimming pared 0 bases from V and 0 bases from J, leaving 16 bases between. This CDR3 comprises 18 residues. The V gene's germline CDR1 is SGHTS and CDR2 YDEGEE. Sequencing input: naive CD4+ T cells sorted from blood. Noted subset: CD45RA+ positively selected. V gene TRBV5-8 combines with J gene TRBJ2-1; D not certain. The TCR originated in a woman aged 25 to 39 in good health. The CDR3 region has the DNA TGTGCCAGCAGCTTGGATGGGTTTGGAACTTTCTCCTACAATGAGCAGTTCTTC. It codes for CASSLDGFGTFSYNEQFF.